This T cell receptor beta chain is drawn from a study of low-dose radiotherapy and immunotherapy resistance in tumors. The wider study: Doses delivered to Cohort 2 were 1 Gy per fraction every two weeks, amounting to 13 Gy over 26 weeks. Treatment consisted of nivolumab 240 mg every two weeks and ipilimumab 1 mg/kg every six weeks, given intravenously to patients.

Priming of first-strand cDNA relied on TRAV- and TRBV-specific primers (covering alpha and beta chains). A constant-region primer paired with the V-primer adapter amplified TCRs over 20 PCR cycles. Amplification of the isolated mRNA used in vitro transcription. TCRdb reprocessed the reads with MiXCR, giving one entry per CDR3 protein. Of about 39,000 distinct CDR3 sequences in the sample, less than 40% were seen once. Trimming took 1 base from V and 2 from J; bases not matched to a gene: 6. The CDR3 consists of 17 residues. From germline, CDR1 is SGHDN and CDR2 FVKESK. This clonotype was seen more than once but under ten times. Time point denoted: before trial treatment. In the RACIN dose-escalation trial, donors got nivolumab plus ipilimumab with aspirin, cyclophosphamide and radiotherapy.

The sample in question was PBMCs, obtained before treatment. This TCR derives from a male donor with gallbladder cancer. The chain has TRBV14 and TRBJ2-1, with 9 bases aligning to TRBD2. The CDR3 loop is CASSQGYSGRAYNEQFF. The CDR3 DNA reads TGTGCCAGCAGCCAAGGATATAGCGGGAGAGCCTACAATGAGCAGTTCTTC.